Following are 12 T cell receptor beta chains from one sample sequenced in a study of T cells in Graves' hyperthyroidism and ophthalmopathy. TCR beta CDR3 regions were amplified from RNA transcripts. HTBI primers were employed in a first-round RT-PCR of the TCR CDR3. Each CDR3 protein gets one entry after TCRdb re-called the multiplex PCR reads with MiXCR. This table holds around 400,000 distinct CDR3 sequences, about 13% found once. Sequences were obtained from blood. The receptors here all came from a woman younger than 35 with Graves' hyperthyroidism.

There are many counts of this clonotype. The V gene is TRBV7-8, the J gene TRBJ2-2; D not certain. Trimming removed 0 bases from V and 1 base from J, with 6 bases in between. The germline gives CDR1 SGHVS, CDR2 FQNEAQ. This CDR3 is built from 15 residues. CDR3 region: CASSLARRNTGELFF. CDR3 coding DNA: TGTGCCAGCAGCTTAGCCCGACGGAACACCGGGGAGCTGTTTTTT. Together with reference TRBV7-8 and TRBJ2-2, the CDR3 gives the full variable domain: GAGVSQSPRYKVAKRGQDVALRCDPISGHVSLFWYQQALGQGPEFLTYFQNEAQLDKSGLPSDRFFAERPEGSVSTLKIQRTQQEDSAVYLCASSLARRNTGELFFGEGSRLTVL.

The genes are TRBV19 and TRBJ2-1; the match to TRBD2 covers 12 bases. There are 17 residues in the CDR3. Germline values: CDR1 LNHDA, CDR2 SQIVND (reference sequence). The J segment lost 5 bases and the V segment lost 5 bases, leaving 10 bases of the junction unmatched. The CDR3 spells CASSPRLAGVAHNEQFF. CDR3 DNA sequence: TGTGCCAGTAGTCCAAGACTAGCGGGAGTTGCCCACAATGAGCAGTTCTTC.

Comments on this clonotype: Mismatch with germline at one junction end may stem from a read error. The V gene is TRBV12-3 or TRBV12-4, the J gene TRBJ2-7; TRBD2 matches 10 bases. The CDR3 covers 16 residues. CDR3 sequence (DNA): TGCGCCAGCAGCCACCCAGGGACTAGCGCTTTCTACGAGCAGTACTTC. Translation: CASSHPGTSAFYEQYF.

This clonotype was detected a few times. The chain recombines TRBV5-1 with TRBJ2-5, with D possibly being TRBD2 (6 bases). CDR1 is SGHRS and CDR2 is YFSETQ in the germline V gene. CDR3 length: 16 residues. Trimming pared 6 bases from V and 2 bases from J, leaving 20 bases between. CDR3 amino acids: CASTQRGRLTQETQYF. CDR3 in DNA: TGCGCCAGCACCCAGCGTGGGAGGCTAACGCAAGAGACCCAGTACTTC.

Many counts were recorded for this clonotype. The J gene is TRBJ2-2, the V gene TRBV6-1; tentatively, D is TRBD1 (5 bases). Between the trimmed V and J ends, which lost 5 bases and 1 base, there was a span of 8 bases. Germline V gives CDR1 MNHNS, CDR2 SASEGT. The CDR3 extends over 14 amino acids. CDR3 sequence reads: CASSLDRNTGELFF. CDR3 nucleotides: TGTGCCAGCAGTCTCGACAGGAACACCGGGGAGCTGTTTTTT.

This clonotype showed up many times. This chain joins TRBV20-1 and TRBJ2-5; perhaps TRBD2 as D (5 bases). Germline loops: CDR1 DFQATT, CDR2 SNEGSKA (reference sequence). This CDR3 region has 13 residues. V was trimmed by 2 bases and J by 4 bases, leaving 11 bases between them. The CDR3 sequence is CSARRGNLETQYF. The DNA of the CDR3 is TGCAGTGCTAGAAGAGGGAACCTAGAGACCCAGTACTTC.

This clonotype was seen ten or more times. The CDR3 loop is CASSWGSSYNEQFF. The CDR3 nucleotides are TGTGCCAGCAGTTGGGGAAGCTCCTACAATGAGCAGTTCTTC. This chain links TRBV27 with TRBJ2-1; D remains unclear. The CDR3 totals 14 residues. Germline assignment: CDR1 MNHEY and CDR2 SMNVEV (reference sequence). Trimming removed 4 bases from V and 0 bases from J, with 7 bases in between.

This clonotype was observed a few times. This chain links TRBV25-1 with TRBJ2-7; D is possibly TRBD1 (6 bases). This CDR3 region has 13 residues. V was cut by 4 bases and J by 6 bases, with 13 bases left in between. Germline V lookup: CDR1 MGHDK, CDR2 SYGVNS. The chain's CDR3 is CASSGQVLGEQYF. The CDR3 DNA reads TGTGCCAGCAGTGGACAGGTATTGGGCGAGCAGTACTTC.

Regarding this clonotype: Given a much more abundant clone one base away, this may be a read error. J is TRBJ2-1 and V is TRBV7-3, with 8 bases matching TRBD1. The CDR3 consists of 14 residues. CDR1 and CDR2 (germline): SGHTA, FQGTGA. Trimming removed 5 bases from V and 10 bases from J; junction bases left unmatched: 10. DNA of the CDR3: TGTGCCAGCAGCCCGCAGACAGGGGAAGGCGAGCAGTTCTTC. Protein: CASSPQTGEGEQFF.

This clonotype has a count of ten or more. This chain joins TRBV20-1 and TRBJ1-4; D not resolved. Germline CDR1 and CDR2: DFQATT and SNEGSKA (reference sequence). Trimming took 1 base from V and 5 from J, leaving 14 bases between them. The CDR3 covers 15 residues. CDR3 DNA sequence: TGCAGTGCTAGAGGGGCGGCGTCGGAAAATGAAAAACTGTTTTTT. Protein: CSARGAASENEKLFF.

This clonotype was seen only a few times. This chain uses TRBV6-2 or TRBV6-3 with TRBJ2-1; 9 bases fit TRBD2. J lost 3 bases, V lost 2 bases, and 8 bases had no gene match. The germline V gene has CDR1 MNHEY and CDR2 SVGEGT. The CDR3 length is 17 residues. This CDR3 reads CASSYRIAGVFYNEQFF. Written as DNA, the CDR3 is TGTGCCAGCAGTTACCGAATAGCGGGAGTTTTCTACAATGAGCAGTTCTTC.

This clonotype has ten or more counts. This chain joins TRBV2 and TRBJ2-7; TRBD2 matches 11 bases. Unmatched junction bases numbered 4, after V lost 6 bases and J lost 6 bases. CDR3 size: 13 residues. CDR1 is SNHLY, CDR2 FYNNEI, per germline. CDR3 coding DNA: TGTGCCAGCAGAGCCGGGACTAGCGGCGAGCAGTACTTC. Residues: CASRAGTSGEQYF.